These 26 T cell receptor beta chains originate from one sample sequenced in a study of T cell responses to AZD1222 COVID-19 vaccine. Sequencing was performed with immunoSEQ multiplex PCR; in TCRdb, only in-frame clones are kept and a portion is missing. In the table there are 130,000 or so clones, 85% to 95% of which are singletons. The sequenced sample was peripheral blood, obtained on day 0 of AZD1222 vaccination. The receptors were sampled from an adult in good health.

For the CDR3, the DNA is TGTGCCAGCAGCGTGGGTGGGACAGGGCAGCAGGACTATGGCTACACCTTC. It translates to CASSVGGTGQQDYGYTF. The chain has TRBV5-5 and TRBJ1-2; 9 nucleotides agree with TRBD1. In germline, CDR1 is SGHKS, CDR2 YYEKEE (reference sequence). The CDR3 is 17 amino acids. V lost 4 bases, J lost 3 bases, and 13 bases stayed unmatched.

The genes are TRBV19 and TRBJ1-1; D remains unclear. V shed 4 bases and J shed 2 bases, with 8 bases lying between them. The CDR3 has 13 amino acids. Looked up from germline, CDR1 is LNHDA and CDR2 is SQIVND (reference sequence). CDR3 region: CASSTQVNTEAFF. The CDR3 DNA follows: TGTGCCAGTAGTACGCAGGTAAACACTGAAGCTTTCTTT.

This clone was found once. The chain uses TRBV19 and TRBJ1-2; D unclear. Trimming left V 4 bases short and J 1 base short, with 10 bases between. Germline loops: CDR1 LNHDA, CDR2 SQIVND (reference sequence). The CDR3 sequence is 14 residues long. CDR3 nucleotides: TGTGCCAGTAGTACCCGGGAGATTAACTATGGCTACACCTTC. It encodes CASSTREINYGYTF.

The J gene is TRBJ1-1, the V gene TRBV27; D uncertain. Looked up from germline, CDR1 is MNHEY and CDR2 is SMNVEV (reference sequence). Trimming stripped 3 bases from V and 1 base from J, with 6 bases between. This CDR3 comprises 13 residues. The CDR3 DNA reads TGTGCCAGCAGTTTGGCGCAGAACACTGAAGCTTTCTTT. It translates to CASSLAQNTEAFF.

This rearrangement joins TRBV21-1 to TRBJ2-1; the DNA was not used to check the table's D call, TRBD1. TRBV21-1 is annotated as a pseudogene. There are 15 residues in the CDR3. The CDR3 loop reads CASSKGQLSYNEQFF. CDR3 DNA: TGTGCCAGCAGCAAGGGACAGCTCTCCTACAATGAGCAGTTCTTC.

The chain recombines TRBV19 with TRBJ2-2; 9 nucleotides match TRBD1. The CDR3 spans 17 residues. Trimming cost V 7 bases and J 7 bases; bases outside gene matches: 16. The germline V gene has CDR1 LNHDA and CDR2 SQIVND (reference sequence). DNA of the CDR3: TGTGCCAGTACCGACAGGGGGGGAATTCTATATAGCGGGGAGCTGTTTTTT. Translated: CASTDRGGILYSGELFF.

V and J are TRBV4-3 and TRBJ1-2; D is unclear. This CDR3 is built from 15 residues. Germline CDR1 is LGHNA and CDR2 is YSLEER. Between the trimmed V and J ends, which lost 0 bases and 2 bases, there was a span of 10 bases. The chain's CDR3 is CASSQDQNENYGYTF. DNA of the CDR3: TGCGCCAGCAGCCAAGATCAGAATGAGAACTATGGCTACACCTTC.

The rearrangement uses TRBV2 and TRBJ2-1; no clear D. Trimming shortened V by 6 bases and J by 0 bases, and 12 bases separated the two germline ends. CDR1 and CDR2 from the germline V gene are SNHLY and FYNNEI. There are 15 residues in the CDR3. CDR3 sequence: CASRKGEGSYNEQFF. The CDR3 region has the DNA TGTGCCAGCAGGAAGGGCGAAGGCTCCTACAATGAGCAGTTCTTC.

The gene calls are TRBV12-5 and TRBJ1-1; D not certain. This CDR3 region has 14 residues. The ends were cut back, 0 bases at V and 5 bases at J, with 10 bases in the middle. Germline V gene sequence: CDR1 LGHNT, CDR2 FRNRAP. The CDR3 is CASGLVPEETEAFF. DNA of the CDR3: TGTGCTAGTGGTTTGGTACCGGAGGAGACTGAAGCTTTCTTT.

The CDR3 nucleotides read TGTGCCAGCAGCTTACGCGCAGCCGAAAGTACGCAGTATTTT. Protein: CASSLRAAESTQYF. The chain couples TRBV11-3 to TRBJ2-3; D unresolved. CDR1 and CDR2 (germline): SGHNT, YENEEA. With 2 bases removed from V and 8 bases from J, the gap between germline ends came to 14 bases. The CDR3 is made up of 14 amino acids.

The chain joins TRBV6-2 or TRBV6-3 to TRBJ1-5, with a tentative D call TRBD1 (6 bases). The CDR3 is made up of 17 amino acids. V gave up 0 bases and J gave up 1 base, with 13 bases separating them. Looked up from germline, CDR1 is MNHEY and CDR2 is SVGEGT. The CDR3 region has the DNA TGTGCCAGCAGTTACTCGATGTACAGGGCGAGCAATCAGCCCCAGCATTTT. Protein product: CASSYSMYRASNQPQHF.

V is TRBV6-5 and J is TRBJ2-7, with D perhaps matching TRBD1 (5 bases). Germline lookup yields CDR1 MNHEY and CDR2 SVGAGI. With 2 bases removed from V and 6 bases from J, the gap between germline ends came to 11 bases. CDR3 length equals 13 residues. The CDR3 loop reads CASSYRQFGEQYF. CDR3 DNA sequence: TGTGCCAGCAGTTACAGACAGTTTGGCGAGCAGTACTTC.

The chain uses TRBV5-1 and TRBJ2-1, with D maybe TRBD1 (6 bases). Trimming cost V 4 bases and J 0 bases, with 11 bases left between them. The CDR3 has 15 amino acids. CDR1 is SGHRS and CDR2 is YFSETQ in the germline V gene. DNA of the CDR3: TGCGCCAGCAGCGTCACAGGGAGCTCCTACAATGAGCAGTTCTTC. Its protein is CASSVTGSSYNEQFF.

V gene TRBV5-1 combines with J gene TRBJ1-2; D is possibly TRBD1 (5 bases). V shed 6 bases and J shed 5 bases, with 14 bases lying between them. Per germline, CDR1 SGHRS and CDR2 YFSETQ. The CDR3 has 13 amino acids. This chain's CDR3 is CASNPGSYYGYTF. Written as DNA, the CDR3 is TGCGCCAGCAACCCAGGGTCCTATTATGGCTACACCTTC. Combining the CDR3 with reference TRBV5-1 and TRBJ1-2 gives the whole variable domain KAGVTQTPRYLIKTRGQQVTLSCSPISGHRSVSWYQQTPGQGLQFLFEYFSETQRNKGNFPGRFSGRQFSNSRSEMNVSTLELGDSALYLCASNPGSYYGYTFGSGTRLTVV.

This rearrangement joins TRBV7-2 to TRBJ2-5; 11 bases are shared with TRBD2. There are 16 residues in the CDR3. Looked up from germline, CDR1 is SGHTA and CDR2 is FQGNSA. The V segment lost 1 base and the J segment 5 bases; nucleotides outside the gene matches: 6. Here the CDR3 DNA reads TGTGCCAGCAGCTTAGTACTAGCGGGAGTGGGGGAGACCCAGTACTTC. Amino acid sequence: CASSLVLAGVGETQYF.

The chain couples TRBV30 to TRBJ1-3, with no clear D. Trimming cost V 5 bases and J 0 bases, with 8 bases left between them. CDR3 length: 13 residues. CDR1 is GTSNPN, CDR2 SVGIG, per germline (reference sequence). The CDR3 region is CAWGRPSGNTIYF. The CDR3 DNA is TGTGCCTGGGGTAGGCCCTCTGGAAACACCATATATTTT.

V is TRBV30 and J is TRBJ1-1; no clear D gene. Germline CDR1 GTSNPN, CDR2 SVGIG (reference sequence). Trimming stripped 0 bases from V and 7 bases from J, with 15 bases between. CDR3 length: 14 amino acids. Here the CDR3 DNA reads TGTGCCTGGAGTGTACTTTGGGGAAGTAATGAAGCTTTCTTT. It codes for CAWSVLWGSNEAFF.

The rearrangement uses TRBV10-3 and TRBJ1-4; 7 bases are a match to TRBD1. V gave up 11 bases and J gave up 8 bases; unmatched junction bases: 17. Per the germline V gene, CDR1 is ENHRY and CDR2 is SYGVKD. CDR3 length: 15 amino acids. CDR3 protein: CASNPSRDSDEKLFF. DNA for the CDR3: TGTGCCTCCAATCCGTCCCGGGACAGTGACGAAAAACTGTTTTTT.

This clone appeared once. The chain employs TRBV11-1 and TRBJ1-6, with D tentatively TRBD1 (5 bases). This CDR3 spans 16 amino acids. V was shortened by 5 bases and J by 3 bases, with 14 bases between the two germline ends. The germline CDR1 and CDR2 sequences are SGHAT and FQDESV (reference sequence). CDR3: CASSRDHRSYNSPLHF. The CDR3 DNA is TGTGCCAGCAGCCGCGACCACAGGAGCTATAATTCACCCCTCCACTTT.

V usage is TRBV12-5 and J usage is TRBJ2-1; D possibly corresponds to TRBD2 (6 bases). This CDR3 contains 17 residues. Germline CDR1 reads LGHNT; CDR2 reads FRNRAP. V was shortened by 0 bases and J by 0 bases, with 12 bases between the two germline ends. CDR3 DNA sequence: TGTGCTAGTGGTTTGGTACCGGGGGATAGCTCCTACAATGAGCAGTTCTTC. The encoded protein is CASGLVPGDSSYNEQFF.

The chain combines TRBV6-1 with TRBJ2-1; the D call may be TRBD1 or TRBD2 (6 bases each). CDR3 length: 17 residues. V lost 1 base and J 0 bases, leaving 13 bases between the germline ends. Germline CDR1 MNHNS, CDR2 SASEGT. The CDR3 reads CASSEEGRGPSYNEQFF. The CDR3 nucleotides are TGTGCCAGCAGTGAAGAGGGCCGGGGGCCCTCCTACAATGAGCAGTTCTTC.

This clone was seen once. Other DNA variants within this sample encode the same CDR3. The chain has TRBV28 and TRBJ1-1; 9 nucleotides agree with TRBD1. With V trimmed by 2 bases and J by 1 base, 2 bases remained unmatched. Germline CDR1 reads MDHEN; CDR2 reads SYDVKM. The CDR3 totals 15 residues. The CDR3 bases are TGTGCCAGCAGTTTACCGGGACAGGGGAACACTGAAGCTTTCTTT. Translating it yields CASSLPGQGNTEAFF. The full variable domain, with the rest looked up from reference TRBV28 and TRBJ1-1, is DVKVTQSSRYLVKRTGEKVFLECVQDMDHENMFWYRQDPGLGLRLIYFSYDVKMKEKGDIPEGYSVSREKKERFSLILESASTNQTSMYLCASSLPGQGNTEAFFGQGTRLTVV.

The rearrangement joins TRBV4-3 to TRBJ2-2; D remains unclear. This CDR3 region has 14 residues. CDR1 LGHNA and CDR2 YSLEER come from the germline V gene. V was shortened by 1 base and J by 5 bases, with 8 bases between the two germline ends. The CDR3 sequence is CASSQGAATGELFF. The CDR3 nucleotides read TGCGCCAGCAGCCAAGGGGCCGCTACCGGGGAGCTGTTTTTT.

The chain is built from TRBV18 and TRBJ1-2; D might be TRBD1 (5 bases). The ends were cut back, 0 bases at V and 10 bases at J, with 15 bases in the middle. The CDR3 contains 14 residues. Per the germline V gene, CDR1 is KGHSH and CDR2 is LQKENI. The DNA of the CDR3 is TGTGCCAGCTCACCACCGTCCCAGGGTCAATACTACACCTTC. Translated: CASSPPSQGQYYTF.

This chain joins TRBV10-1 and TRBJ1-1, with a possible D match to TRBD1 (5 bases). Germline CDR1 and CDR2: WNHNN and SYGVQD (reference sequence). Trimming shortened V by 8 bases and J by 0 bases, and 10 bases separated the two germline ends. This CDR3 spans 13 amino acids. The CDR3 nucleotides read TGCGCCAGCCAGGGCTTGATGAACACTGAAGCTTTCTTT. It yields the protein CASQGLMNTEAFF.

This rearrangement joins TRBV5-1 to TRBJ2-3; 9 bases match TRBD1. From germline, CDR1 is SGHRS and CDR2 YFSETQ. The junction had 8 bases not matched to a gene; V was cut back by 2 bases and J by 4 bases. CDR3 length: 16 residues. The CDR3 reads CASSFFPGQGSDTQYF. The CDR3 DNA reads as TGCGCCAGCAGCTTCTTTCCGGGACAGGGATCAGATACGCAGTATTTT.